The 29 T cell receptor beta chains below come from one sample, sequenced in a study of T cells in Graves' hyperthyroidism and ophthalmopathy. There were TCR beta CDR3 regions amplified from RNA transcripts. The primer set for the first-round RT-PCR of the TCR CDR3 was HTBI. Via MiXCR, TCRdb re-called the multiplex PCR reads, giving one row per CDR3 protein. The sample shows fewer than 450,000 distinct CDR3 sequences, about 18% of them seen only once. The sequenced material came from blood. These receptors all come from a woman aged 25 to 39 with Graves' hyperthyroidism that later progressed to Graves' ophthalmopathy.

This chain connects TRBV29-1 to TRBJ1-1, with D maybe TRBD1 (5 bases). CDR1 is SQVTM, CDR2 ANQGSEA, per germline. CDR3 size: 10 residues. Deletions cut 4 bases from V and 8 bases from J, with 8 bases between. This CDR3 is CSVGQIEAFF. CDR3 DNA sequence: TGCAGCGTTGGACAGATAGAAGCTTTCTTT.

The chain combines TRBV9 with TRBJ2-7; maybe TRBD1 (6 bases). Trimming removed 0 bases at V and 2 bases at J, with 9 bases between. This CDR3 has 14 amino acids. Germline assignment: CDR1 SGDLS and CDR2 YYNGEE. The CDR3 region has the DNA TGTGCCAGCAGCGTAGGACAGGCGACCTACGAGCAGTACTTC. It specifies CASSVGQATYEQYF.

This clonotype was recorded many times. The chain employs TRBV5-1 and TRBJ2-2; a possible D gene is TRBD1 (5 bases). The length of the CDR3 is 16 residues. The germline gives CDR1 SGHRS, CDR2 YFSETQ. Trimming pared 0 bases from V and 6 bases from J, leaving 15 bases between. The CDR3: CASSLEQQARSGELFF. The CDR3 DNA sequence: TGCGCCAGCAGCTTGGAGCAACAGGCGAGGTCCGGGGAGCTGTTTTTT.

The sample holds many counts of this clonotype. This chain joins TRBV20-1 and TRBJ2-7; 15 bases agree with TRBD2. The V and J ends lost 1 base and 4 bases, in that order; junction bases with no gene match: 2. Germline V gene lookup returns CDR1 DFQATT and CDR2 SNEGSKA (reference sequence). This CDR3 comprises 15 residues. The CDR3 here is CSARAGTSGRYEQYF. The CDR3 DNA reads TGCAGTGCTAGAGCCGGGACTAGCGGGAGGTACGAGCAGTACTTC.

The V and J genes are TRBV15 and TRBJ2-3, with D perhaps TRBD1 (5 bases). The length of the CDR3 is 14 residues. Germline V gene sequence: CDR1 LNHNV, CDR2 YYDKDF (reference sequence). Trimming shortened V by 10 bases and J by 0 bases, and 14 bases separated the two germline ends. The CDR3 bases are TGTGCCAGCAGGGCGACCCGAAGCACAGATACGCAGTATTTT. Its translation is CASRATRSTDTQYF.

This clonotype was detected many times. This chain connects TRBV6-1 to TRBJ1-1; 9 nucleotides line up with TRBD1. CDR1 is MNHNS, CDR2 SASEGT, per germline. The CDR3 sequence is 13 residues long. The trim removed 9 bases at V and 4 bases at J, leaving 6 bases unmatched. CDR3 coding DNA: TGTGCCAGTACCGAGACAGGGGGCACTGAAGCTTTCTTT. This codes for CASTETGGTEAFF.

The chain recombines TRBV29-1 with TRBJ2-2; possibly TRBD2 for D (6 bases). The CDR3 covers 15 residues. Germline values: CDR1 SQVTM, CDR2 ANQGSEA. V was shortened by 3 bases and J by 5 bases, with 16 bases between the two germline ends. The CDR3 loop is CSVEVKGRETGELFF. CDR3 nucleotides: TGCAGCGTTGAGGTCAAGGGACGGGAGACCGGGGAGCTGTTTTTT.

Notes on this clonotype: This may stem from a read error, because a much larger clone lies one nucleotide away. The chain links TRBV30 to TRBJ2-3, with TRBD2 identical over 12 bases. The length of the CDR3 is 15 residues. After removal of 7 bases from V and 0 bases from J, the junction contained 5 bases not matched to a gene. From germline, CDR1 is GTSNPN and CDR2 SVGIG (reference sequence). DNA of the CDR3: TGTGCCTCGACTAGCGGGAGTAATAGCACAGATACGCAGTATTTT. This encodes CASTSGSNSTDTQYF. Full variable domain (outside the CDR3, taken from reference TRBV30 and TRBJ2-3): SQTIHQWPATLVQPVGSPLSLECTVEGTSNPNLYWYRQAAGRGLQLLFYSVGIGQISSEVPQNLSASRPQDRQFILSSKKLLLSDSGFYLCASTSGSNSTDTQYFGPGTRLTVL.

CDR3: CASSQVVLFEKLFF. For the CDR3, the DNA is TGCGCCAGCAGCCAAGTAGTACTCTTTGAAAAACTGTTTTTT. The chain uses TRBV4-1 and TRBJ1-4; D gene ambiguous. The CDR3 runs 14 residues. Per germline, CDR1 MGHRA and CDR2 YSYEKL. Trimming removed 1 base from V and 7 bases from J, with 10 bases in between.

This clonotype was seen a handful of times. The chain carries TRBV7-9 and TRBJ1-5, with a possible D match to TRBD1 (5 bases). Germline V gene data show CDR1 as SEHNR and CDR2 as FQNEAQ (reference sequence). Trimming pared 1 base from V and 0 bases from J, leaving 10 bases between. This CDR3 is 16 amino acids long. The CDR3 region has the DNA TGTGCCAGCAGCTTAGTCGGGGGGGATAGCAATCAGCCCCAGCATTTT. Translating it yields CASSLVGGDSNQPQHF.

This clonotype occurred many times. J is TRBJ1-1 and V is TRBV29-1; D gene unclear. This CDR3 is built from 13 residues. Germline lookup yields CDR1 SQVTM and CDR2 ANQGSEA. V was clipped by 4 bases and J by 2 bases, with 11 bases between them. CDR3 protein: CSVAPRLNTEAFF. The CDR3 DNA follows: TGCAGCGTTGCACCGAGACTTAACACTGAAGCTTTCTTT.

This clonotype showed up many times. The CDR3 spells CASSPDQDVHYGYTF. The DNA of the CDR3 is TGTGCCAGCAGTCCTGACCAGGACGTACACTATGGCTACACCTTC. This sequence joins TRBV27 and TRBJ1-2; D is unresolved. The V end lost 5 bases, the J end lost 3 bases, and 16 bases lay between the germline ends. CDR1 is MNHEY, CDR2 SMNVEV, per germline (reference sequence). This CDR3 has 15 residues.

The rearrangement joins TRBV20-1 to TRBJ2-7, with 8 bases identical to TRBD1. The germline V gene has CDR1 DFQATT and CDR2 SNEGSKA (reference sequence). The ends lost 6 bases at V and 2 bases at J; junction bases unmatched: 15. CDR3 length: 16 residues. This CDR3 reads CSAPPERQGLAYEQYF. CDR3 DNA: TGCAGTGCCCCGCCCGAACGACAGGGGCTAGCCTACGAGCAGTACTTC.

The genes are TRBV14 and TRBJ1-2, with TRBD1 identical over 9 bases. The CDR3 is made up of 15 amino acids. The germline V gene encodes CDR1 SGHDN and CDR2 FVKESK. Trimming took 4 bases from V and 1 from J; bases not matched to a gene: 4. The CDR3 is CASSRMGQGNYGYTF. The DNA for the CDR3 is TGTGCCAGCAGCCGAATGGGACAGGGTAACTATGGCTACACCTTC.

There are many counts of this clonotype. The chain carries TRBV6-1 and TRBJ1-1; a weak D match, TRBD1 (5 bases). CDR1 and CDR2 (germline): MNHNS, SASEGT. The CDR3 has 13 amino acids. Trimming removed 7 bases at V and 3 bases at J, with 12 bases between. The CDR3 nucleotides are TGTGCCAGCACCCCCGGGACTTACACTGAAGCTTTCTTT. Its protein is CASTPGTYTEAFF.

Concerning this clonotype itself: A much larger clone differs from this one at a single base, so this may be a read error. The rearrangement links TRBV19 to TRBJ1-1; D unclear. CDR1 is LNHDA and CDR2 is SQIVND in the germline V gene (reference sequence). The CDR3 runs 11 residues. Trimming took 8 bases from V and 6 from J, leaving 10 bases between them. The chain's CDR3 is CASSEDPEAFF. The CDR3 DNA reads as TGTGCCAGTTCAGAGGACCCTGAAGCTTTCTTT.

There are many counts of this clonotype. The V call is TRBV3-1, the J call TRBJ2-3, with D hard to call. Germline CDR1 and CDR2: LGHDT and YNNKEL (reference sequence). V was trimmed by 6 bases and J by 1 base, leaving 8 bases between them. CDR3 length equals 13 residues. The CDR3 spells CASRFVGTDTQYF. The CDR3 region has the DNA TGTGCCAGCAGGTTTGTAGGCACAGATACGCAGTATTTT.

This clonotype was seen repeatedly, ten times or more. The chain couples TRBV6-1 to TRBJ2-7; 8 bases are shared with TRBD1. This CDR3 spans 17 amino acids. CDR1 is MNHNS, CDR2 SASEGT, per germline. J lost 3 bases, V lost 6 bases, and 16 bases had no gene match. CDR3 sequence: CASSPGGQGRYIYEQYF. The DNA of the CDR3 is TGTGCCAGCAGCCCGGGTGGACAGGGAAGATACATCTACGAGCAGTACTTC.

The V call is TRBV27, the J call TRBJ1-4; 10 bases align to TRBD1. The CDR3 is 16 residues long. Germline V gene data show CDR1 as MNHEY and CDR2 as SMNVEV (reference sequence). Trimming took 5 bases from V and 6 from J; bases not matched to a gene: 9. The CDR3 DNA sequence: TGTGCCAGCAGTACTACCCGGACAGGGGGATATGAAAAACTGTTTTTT. Translated, it gives CASSTTRTGGYEKLFF.

Ten or more counts support this clonotype. J is TRBJ2-5 and V is TRBV12-3 or TRBV12-4; D remains ambiguous. The CDR3 is 13 amino acids. V lost 3 bases and J 1 base, leaving 6 bases between the germline ends. CDR3 in DNA: TGTGCCAGCAGTTTTGAAACCCAAGAGACCCAGTACTTC. Its protein is CASSFETQETQYF.

In its sample, this clonotype was seen a few times. A read error is possible here, since a much larger clone lies one base away. The chain combines TRBV2 with TRBJ2-3; D is uncertain. V lost 6 bases and J lost 1, with 8 bases in between. The germline V gene has CDR1 SNHLY and CDR2 FYNNEI. The CDR3 is 13 amino acids. Here the CDR3 reads CASRTAGTDTQYF. The DNA for the CDR3 is TGTGCCAGCAGAACCGCGGGCACAGATACGCAGTATTTT.

The rearrangement uses TRBV7-8 and TRBJ2-7; D remains ambiguous. Per the germline V gene, CDR1 is SGHVS and CDR2 is FQNEAQ. The CDR3 has 16 residues. V gave up 2 bases and J gave up 1 base, with 15 bases separating them. CDR3 amino acids: CASSLWSTPQSYEQYF. The CDR3 DNA follows: TGTGCCAGCAGCTTATGGTCCACTCCACAGTCCTACGAGCAGTACTTC.

This clonotype appeared many times. The CDR3 is CASNTGENTGELFF. For the CDR3, the DNA is TGTGCCAGCAATACAGGGGAAAACACCGGGGAGCTGTTTTTT. The V gene is TRBV6-1, the J gene TRBJ2-2; TRBD1 matches at 7 bases. Germline lookup yields CDR1 MNHNS and CDR2 SASEGT. V trimming: 7 bases; J trimming: 2 bases; junction bases outside the gene matches: 4. The CDR3 loop spans 14 amino acids.

This chain joins TRBV19 and TRBJ2-3; D unclear. Germline V gene data show CDR1 as LNHDA and CDR2 as SQIVND (reference sequence). Trimming removed 5 bases from V and 9 bases from J, with 15 bases in between. The CDR3 loop spans 13 amino acids. The CDR3 loop is CASSLYATRTQYF. CDR3 in DNA: TGTGCCAGTAGTCTTTATGCGACAAGAACGCAGTATTTT. The full variable domain, rest sourced from reference TRBV19 and TRBJ2-3, is DGGITQSPKYLFRKEGQNVTLSCEQNLNHDAMYWYRQDPGQGLRLIYYSQIVNDFQKGDIAEGYSVSREKKESFPLTVTSAQKNPTAFYLCASSLYATRTQYFGPGTRLTVL.

The CDR3 region has the DNA TGTGCCAGCAGTTTTGGGGGGTCAGCTAACTATGGCTACACCTTC. Protein: CASSFGGSANYGYTF. V gene TRBV27 combines with J gene TRBJ1-2, with D tentatively TRBD1 (5 bases). The CDR3 loop spans 15 amino acids. V was trimmed by 3 bases and J by 0 bases, leaving 11 bases between them. Per the germline V gene, CDR1 is MNHEY and CDR2 is SMNVEV (reference sequence).

This clonotype was counted many times. The chain couples TRBV7-9 to TRBJ2-5; the D gene is possibly TRBD1 (7 bases). This CDR3 contains 15 residues. The V end was cut by 5 bases, the J end by 8 bases, with 21 bases between. Germline CDR1 reads SEHNR; CDR2 reads FQNEAQ (reference sequence). The chain's CDR3 is CASSPGGPLQGTQYF. The CDR3 DNA is TGTGCCAGCAGCCCAGGGGGGCCGCTCCAAGGAACCCAGTACTTC.

This clonotype was detected ten times or more. V gene TRBV5-1 combines with J gene TRBJ2-1, with no clear D. V lost 4 bases, J lost 5 bases, and 10 bases lay in between. The CDR3 is made up of 13 amino acids. CDR1 is SGHRS, CDR2 YFSETQ, per germline. This CDR3 reads CASSPDRNNEQFF. The CDR3 coding sequence is TGCGCCAGCAGCCCCGACCGAAACAATGAGCAGTTCTTC.

This clonotype was seen ten or more times. The CDR3 loop reads CASSPPGGPNTGELFF. As DNA, the CDR3 is TGTGCCAGCAGTCCACCGGGGGGGCCGAACACCGGGGAGCTGTTTTTT. The V gene is TRBV28, the J gene TRBJ2-2; TRBD2 matches at 8 bases. V trimming: 5 bases; J trimming: 0 bases; junction bases outside the gene matches: 5. The CDR3 has 16 amino acids. The germline gives CDR1 MDHEN, CDR2 SYDVKM.

The chain carries TRBV5-1 and TRBJ2-7; 9 bases align to TRBD2. V shed 3 bases and J 0 bases; nucleotides not matched to a gene: 13. The CDR3 runs to 18 residues. The germline CDR1 and CDR2 sequences are SGHRS and YFSETQ. CDR3 region: CASSWRGLSGGSSYEQYF. The DNA for the CDR3 is TGCGCCAGCAGCTGGCGCGGCCTAAGCGGGGGGAGCTCCTACGAGCAGTACTTC.